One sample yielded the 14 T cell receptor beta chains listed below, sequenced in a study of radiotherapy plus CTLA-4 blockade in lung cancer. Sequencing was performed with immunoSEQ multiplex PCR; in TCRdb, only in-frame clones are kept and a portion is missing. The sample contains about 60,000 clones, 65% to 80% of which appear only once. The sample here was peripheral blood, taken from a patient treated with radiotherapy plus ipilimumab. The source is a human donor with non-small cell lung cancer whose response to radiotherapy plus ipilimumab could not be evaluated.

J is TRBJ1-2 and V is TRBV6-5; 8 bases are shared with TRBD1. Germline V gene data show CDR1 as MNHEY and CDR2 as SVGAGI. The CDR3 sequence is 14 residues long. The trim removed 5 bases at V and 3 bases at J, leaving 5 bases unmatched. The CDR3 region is CASSPGQGYYGYTF. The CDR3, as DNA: TGTGCCAGCAGTCCCGGACAGGGCTACTATGGCTACACCTTC.

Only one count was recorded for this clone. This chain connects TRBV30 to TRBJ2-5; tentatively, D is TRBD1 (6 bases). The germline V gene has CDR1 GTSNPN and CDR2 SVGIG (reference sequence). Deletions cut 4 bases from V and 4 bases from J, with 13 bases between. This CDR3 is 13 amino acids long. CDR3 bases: TGTGCCTGGAACAGGGAGCTACGAGAGACCCAGTACTTC. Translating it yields CAWNRELRETQYF.

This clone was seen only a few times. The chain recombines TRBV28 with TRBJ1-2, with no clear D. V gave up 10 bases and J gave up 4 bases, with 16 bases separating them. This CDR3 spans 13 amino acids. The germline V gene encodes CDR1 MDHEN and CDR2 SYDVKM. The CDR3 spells CAISERTVYGYTF. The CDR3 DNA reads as TGTGCCATTTCGGAGCGGACGGTCTATGGCTACACCTTC.

CDR3 sequence: CAWRRAGTGDEKLFF. The CDR3 DNA reads as TGTGCCTGGAGGCGAGCCGGGACAGGGGATGAAAAACTGTTTTTT. This sequence joins TRBV30 and TRBJ1-4; the match to TRBD1 covers 10 bases. This CDR3 region has 15 residues. The germline V gene encodes CDR1 GTSNPN and CDR2 SVGIG (reference sequence). Losses at the gene ends were 3 bases for V and 6 bases for J; bases not matched to a gene: 7.

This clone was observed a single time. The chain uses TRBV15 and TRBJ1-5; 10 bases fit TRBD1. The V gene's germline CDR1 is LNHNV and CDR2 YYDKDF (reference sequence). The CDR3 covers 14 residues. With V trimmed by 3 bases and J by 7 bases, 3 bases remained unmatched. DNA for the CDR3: TGTGCCACCAGCAGGGGGACAGGGGTCCAGCCCCAGCATTTT. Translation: CATSRGTGVQPQHF. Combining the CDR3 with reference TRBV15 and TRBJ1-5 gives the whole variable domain DAMVIQNPRYQVTQFGKPVTLSCSQTLNHNVMYWYQQKSSQAPKLLFHYYDKDFNNEADTPDNFQSRRPNTSFCFLDIRSPGLGDTAMYLCATSRGTGVQPQHFGDGTRLSIL.

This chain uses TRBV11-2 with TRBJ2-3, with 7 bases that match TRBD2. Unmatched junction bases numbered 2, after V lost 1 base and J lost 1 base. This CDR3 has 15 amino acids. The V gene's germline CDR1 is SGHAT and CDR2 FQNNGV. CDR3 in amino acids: CASSLGAGGTDTQYF. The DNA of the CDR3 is TGTGCCAGCAGCTTAGGGGCGGGGGGCACAGATACGCAGTATTTT.

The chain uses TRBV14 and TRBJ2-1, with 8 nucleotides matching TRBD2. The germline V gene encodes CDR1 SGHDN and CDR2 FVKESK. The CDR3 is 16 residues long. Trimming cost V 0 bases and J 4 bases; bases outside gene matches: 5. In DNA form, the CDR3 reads TGTGCCAGCAGCCAAGATCCGGCTAGCGGGTACAATGAGCAGTTCTTC. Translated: CASSQDPASGYNEQFF.

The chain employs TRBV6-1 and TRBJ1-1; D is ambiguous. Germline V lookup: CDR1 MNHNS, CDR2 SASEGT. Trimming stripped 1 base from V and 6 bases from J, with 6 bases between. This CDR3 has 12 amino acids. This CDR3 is CASSEGHSEAFF. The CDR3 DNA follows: TGTGCCAGCAGTGAAGGACACTCTGAAGCTTTCTTT.

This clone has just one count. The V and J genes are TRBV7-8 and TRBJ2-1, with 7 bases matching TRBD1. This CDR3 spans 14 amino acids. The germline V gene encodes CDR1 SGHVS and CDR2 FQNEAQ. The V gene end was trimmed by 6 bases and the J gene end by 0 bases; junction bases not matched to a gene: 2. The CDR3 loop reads CASRRQGSYNEQFF. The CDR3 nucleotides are TGTGCCAGCAGAAGACAGGGCTCCTACAATGAGCAGTTCTTC. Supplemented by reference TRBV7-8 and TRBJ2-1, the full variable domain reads GAGVSQSPRYKVAKRGQDVALRCDPISGHVSLFWYQQALGQGPEFLTYFQNEAQLDKSGLPSDRFFAERPEGSVSTLKIQRTQQEDSAVYLCASRRQGSYNEQFFGPGTRLTVL.

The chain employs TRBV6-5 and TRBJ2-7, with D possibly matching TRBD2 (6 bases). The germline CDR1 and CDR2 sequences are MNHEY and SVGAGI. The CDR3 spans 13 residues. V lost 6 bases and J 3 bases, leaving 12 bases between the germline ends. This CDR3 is CASRLARDYEQYF. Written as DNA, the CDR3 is TGTGCCAGCAGACTAGCTCGGGACTACGAGCAGTACTTC.

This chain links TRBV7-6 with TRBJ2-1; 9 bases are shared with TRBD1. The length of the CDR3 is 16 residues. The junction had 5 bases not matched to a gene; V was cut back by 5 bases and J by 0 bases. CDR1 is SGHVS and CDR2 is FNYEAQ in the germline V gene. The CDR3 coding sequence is TGTGCCAGCAGCCCGGGGACAGGGAGCTCCTACAATGAGCAGTTCTTC. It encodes CASSPGTGSSYNEQFF.

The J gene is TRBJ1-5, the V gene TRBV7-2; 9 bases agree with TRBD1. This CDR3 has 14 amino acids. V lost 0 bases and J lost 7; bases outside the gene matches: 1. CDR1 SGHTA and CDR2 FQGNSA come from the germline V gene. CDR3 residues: CASSLADRGQPQHF. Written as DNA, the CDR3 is TGTGCCAGCAGCTTAGCGGACAGGGGACAGCCCCAGCATTTT.

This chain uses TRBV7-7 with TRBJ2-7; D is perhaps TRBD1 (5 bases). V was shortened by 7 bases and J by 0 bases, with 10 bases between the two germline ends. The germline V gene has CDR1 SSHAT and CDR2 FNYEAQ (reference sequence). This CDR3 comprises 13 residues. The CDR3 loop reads CASTSTVSYEQYF. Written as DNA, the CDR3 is TGTGCCAGCACCTCGACAGTCTCCTACGAGCAGTACTTC.

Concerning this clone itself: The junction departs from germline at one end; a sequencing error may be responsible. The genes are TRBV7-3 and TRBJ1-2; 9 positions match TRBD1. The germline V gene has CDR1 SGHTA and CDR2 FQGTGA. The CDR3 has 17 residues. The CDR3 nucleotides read TGTGCCAGCAGCCTAACAGGGGGCGGTGAAGTGAACTATGGCTACACCTTC. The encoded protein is CASSLTGGGEVNYGYTF.